This T cell receptor beta chain was captured in a study of T-cell memory formation after mild COVID-19 (dated by TCRdb to 2020 to 2022). Some background on the complete study: TCR sequence clusters from the two donors were found to be largely donor specific. Two young, previously healthy adult volunteers made up the cohort, one male and one female. T-cell clones expanding and contracting after mild COVID-19 in a couple of donors were tracked by longitudinal TCRalpha and TCRbeta repertoire sequencing. The study at large found these results: Clones that contracted from day 15 to 85 showed balanced CD4/CD8 phenotypes, whereas a second wave of clones that expanded from day 15 to 37 leaned towards CD4+. Contracting CD4+ clones were found mainly in CM and EM memory subsets, while CD8+ clones were enriched in EMRA. SARS-CoV-2 specificity was not confirmed for the second-wave clones peaking on day 37. Some responding clones were found in pre-infection memory, which suggests that pre-existing cross-reactive memory T cells took part in the SARS-CoV-2 response. The study covered only a couple of mild cases, and larger cohorts including severe cases with pre-infection samples were considered necessary.

The sequencer listed for this sample is Illumina NovaSeq 6000. TCRalpha and TCRbeta cDNA libraries were built by 5'RACE with constant-segment primers, adding sample barcodes and unique molecular identifiers. RNA was extracted from every sample with Trizol reagent. Amplification of the libraries took two PCR steps, and the second step added a second sample barcode plus Illumina TruSeq adapters. The libraries were sequenced on an Illumina NovaSeq using 2 x 150 bp paired-end reads. Under the source paper's analysis protocol: Demultiplexing of reads and collapsing into UMI-guided consensus sequences were performed with migec v1.2.7. With mixcr v2.1.11, UMI consensuses were aligned to TRA and TRB V and J templates and assembled into clonotypes. A clonotype was counted as expanded or contracted only if both edgeR and NoisET called the change significant, with noise models trained on biological replicates. For edgeR calls, a false discovery rate-adjusted p below 0.01 and a log2 fold-change threshold of 1 were applied. As an exploratory analysis of dynamics, max-normalized trajectories of the 1000 most abundant clonotypes were examined by PCA with hierarchical clustering. The CD4 or CD8 phenotype of responding clones was assigned using the separately sequenced CD4+ and CD8+ repertoires. TCRdb reprocessing: public reads trimmed at Q25 with fastp, clones called with MiXCR, in-frame beta chains kept. Identical CDR3 proteins give one entry, which carries the most common genes and DNA. The V and J calls shown here were made by TCRdb, not taken from the authors' results. This sample is represented by almost 250,000 distinct CDR3 sequences; approximately 15% of them were singletons. The ten largest clones capture under 2.5% of the sample.

The trim is 4 bases for V and 1 base for J, with a gap of 20 bases between the germline ends. There are 17 amino acids in the CDR3, from cysteine to phenylalanine inclusive. The sequence is cut down to CDR3 DNA, 51 bases in frame from base 1. CDR1 is given as SQVTM and CDR2 as ANQGSEA, both from the germline V gene. For this clonotype: The specificity of this receptor is unknown. No base qualities exist here, and no much larger clone lies one base off it.

Ficoll-Paque density gradient centrifugation was the method used to isolate PBMCs. Sample: PBMCs or a T cell subset sorted from them (not recorded which). This TCR was sampled from an adult woman who had mild COVID-19 (a few samples of this study predate the infection). The sample titles of this study are shuffled in the database, so cell type and time point are left out; the donor was told from shared clones. The V gene is TRBV29-1 and the J gene is TRBJ1-5; the D segment could be TRBD1, given 6 matching bases. The DNA sequence follows: TGCAGCGTTGGACTACAGGGTGGGGGATACAGCAATCAGCCCCAGCATTTT. This translates into CSVGLQGGGYSNQPQHF.